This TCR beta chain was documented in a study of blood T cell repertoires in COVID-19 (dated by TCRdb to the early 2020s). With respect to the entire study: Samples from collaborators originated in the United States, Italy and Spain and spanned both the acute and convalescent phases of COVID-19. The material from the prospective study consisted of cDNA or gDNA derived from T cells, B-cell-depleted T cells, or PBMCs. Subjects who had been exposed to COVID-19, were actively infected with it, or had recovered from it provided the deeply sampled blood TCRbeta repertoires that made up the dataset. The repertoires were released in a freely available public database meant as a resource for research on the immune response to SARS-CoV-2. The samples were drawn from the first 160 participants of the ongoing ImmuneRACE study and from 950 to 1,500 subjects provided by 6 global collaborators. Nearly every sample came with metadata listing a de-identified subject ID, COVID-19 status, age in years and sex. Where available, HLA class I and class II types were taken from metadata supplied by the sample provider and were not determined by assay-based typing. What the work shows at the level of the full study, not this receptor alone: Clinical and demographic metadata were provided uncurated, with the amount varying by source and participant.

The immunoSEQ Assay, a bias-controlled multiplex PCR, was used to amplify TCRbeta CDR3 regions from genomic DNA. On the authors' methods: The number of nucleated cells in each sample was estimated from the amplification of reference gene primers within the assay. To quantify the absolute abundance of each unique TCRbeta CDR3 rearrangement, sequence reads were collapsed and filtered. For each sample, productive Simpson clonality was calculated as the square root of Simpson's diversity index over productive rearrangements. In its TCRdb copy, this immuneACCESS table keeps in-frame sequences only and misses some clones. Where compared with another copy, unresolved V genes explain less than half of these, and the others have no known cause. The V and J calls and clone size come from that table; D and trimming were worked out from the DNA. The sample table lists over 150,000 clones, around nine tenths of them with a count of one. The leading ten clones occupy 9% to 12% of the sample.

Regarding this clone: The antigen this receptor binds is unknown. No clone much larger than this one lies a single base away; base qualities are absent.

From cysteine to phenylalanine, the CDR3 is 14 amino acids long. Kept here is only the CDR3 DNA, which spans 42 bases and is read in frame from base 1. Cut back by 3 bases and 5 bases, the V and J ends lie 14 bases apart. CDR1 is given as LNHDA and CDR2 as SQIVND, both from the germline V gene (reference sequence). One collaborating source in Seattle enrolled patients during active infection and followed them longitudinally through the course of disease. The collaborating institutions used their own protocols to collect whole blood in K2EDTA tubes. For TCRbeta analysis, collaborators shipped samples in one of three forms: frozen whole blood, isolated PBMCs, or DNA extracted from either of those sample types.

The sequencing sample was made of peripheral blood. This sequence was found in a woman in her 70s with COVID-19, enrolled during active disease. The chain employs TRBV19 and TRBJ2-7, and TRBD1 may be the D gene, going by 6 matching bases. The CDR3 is CASSILGAPHEQYF. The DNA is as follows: TGTGCCAGTAGTATTTTGGGGGCCCCACACGAGCAGTACTTC.